The clone carrying this TCR beta chain was observed once. These data originate in a study of blood T cell repertoires in COVID-19. Repertoires were generated with immunoSEQ multiplex PCR, while TCRdb's copy carries only in-frame clones and drops some. The sample shows 110,000 to 150,000 clones, around 82% of them seen only once. From germline, CDR1 is SGHDT and CDR2 YYEEEE. The V segment lost 4 bases and the J segment 3 bases; nucleotides outside the gene matches: 8. This CDR3 comprises 16 residues. The chain carries TRBV5-6 and TRBJ1-1, with 11 bases that match TRBD1. Input material: PBMCs or T cells enriched from blood (not recorded which). The sequence came from a man aged 40-49 years with acute COVID-19. The CDR3 nucleotides read TGTGCCAGCAGCCCCAAGGACAGGGGGCGGGACACTGAAGCTTTCTTT. Protein: CASSPKDRGRDTEAFF.